This entry features one T cell receptor (beta chain) sequence. Its binding antigen is unknown. This record comes from a study of T cells expressing NK-cell markers (dated by TCRdb to 2018 to 2021). As for the study more broadly: Seven or eight donors provided sorted CD3+CD56+NKG2C+, CD3+CD56+NKG2C- and CD3+CD56-NKG2C+ T-cell subsets, whose TCR beta-chain repertoires were profiled. The study sequenced eight donors, all healthy volunteers chosen at random: three men and five women. The libraries were sequenced on Illumina HiSeq 2000/2500, MiSeq or NextSeq, producing 2 x 150 bp reads. Of the eight sequenced donors, seven were found to be HCMV-seropositive and one was found to be HCMV-seronegative. Here is what the overall study found, with its caveats: It remained unclear whether the expanded NKG2C-expressing T cell clones were specific for HCMV antigens. For several donors, the dominant CD3+CD56+NKG2C+ clonotypes were among the top 10 CD8+ clonotypes and accounted for 1.0-7.0% of CD8+ T cells. Those dominant clonotypes were again the most abundant among CD3+CD56-NKG2C+ cells in a handful of donors, at about 25-60.1%.

The sequencer was an Illumina HiSeq 2000. TCR beta cDNA libraries were made by 5'RACE template switching that added a universal primer site and unique molecular identifiers. Priming for cDNA synthesis came from the TCR beta constant segment, and two successive PCR amplification steps followed. In the paper's pipeline: Reads were demultiplexed and grouped by UMI with MIGEC, and clonotypes were assembled and quantified with MiTCR. To exclude erroneous sequences, any TCR cDNA sequence not supported by at least two reads was discarded. Downstream repertoire analysis used the tcR package, and clonotypes were matched across fractions by CDR3 nucleotide sequence plus V segment. VDJmatch was used to annotate antigen specificity against VDJdb, with one amino acid substitution in CDR3 allowed. TCRdb reprocessed the public reads and reports one entry per CDR3 protein sequence, without DNA. These V and J calls are TCRdb output, not the study's own analysis. The table of this sample itemizes about 150,000 distinct CDR3 sequences. The biggest ten clones account for roughly an eighth of the sample.

The germline V gene sets CDR1 to SGHRS and CDR2 to YFSETQ. The CDR3 goes from the cysteine to the phenylalanine over 16 residues. No DNA sequence was recorded. HCMV serostatus was determined by detecting HCMV-specific IgG in serum with a commercial ELISA kit. Peripheral blood mononuclear cells were isolated from blood by Ficoll density gradient centrifugation. This chain joins TRBV5-1 to TRBJ2-1. The source of this sequence is a man aged 18 to 30 in good health. Donor details come from another sample of the same person, matched by shared clones. Sequenced: blood T cells: a sorted CD56 or NKG2C T cell subset, CD4+ or CD8+ T cells, or bulk PBMC T cells (not recorded which). The CDR3 reads as follows: CASSLGTGLLNNEQFF.